This T cell receptor beta chain originates from a study of OX40 agonist ivuxolimab in advanced cancers. Looking at the study overall: Each patient was given ivuxolimab into a vein every 2 weeks, at 0.01 to 10 mg/kg. Antecedent anti-PD-1, anti-PD-L1 or anti-CTLA-4 therapy was permissible, with 40% having received some.

For this clone: Antigen: not known.

The CDR3 consists of 13 residues. CDR1 MGHRA and CDR2 YSYEKL come from the germline V gene. After removal of 3 bases from V and 8 bases from J, the junction contained 2 bases not matched to a gene. Study-wide results and limits: By week 6 at 0.1 to 3.0 mg/kg, blood CD4+ and CD8+ T cells had expanded clonally. On average, CD8+ T cells showed a greater number of expanded clones than CD4+.

Using immunoSEQ multiplex PCR, the repertoire was profiled, and TCRdb retains in-frame clones only, with some absent. The data contain 98,000 or so clones, 75% to 95% of them singletons. The source is an adult with an advanced solid tumor such as melanoma, head and neck, liver or kidney cancer. The sequencing used CD4+ or CD8+ T cells sorted from blood, collected in a trial of the OX40 agonist ivuxolimab. This sequence joins TRBV4-1 and TRBJ2-1, with TRBD2 identical over 9 bases. The CDR3 here is CASSQGLAHEQFF. CDR3 bases: TGCGCCAGCAGCCAGGGACTAGCCCATGAGCAGTTCTTC.